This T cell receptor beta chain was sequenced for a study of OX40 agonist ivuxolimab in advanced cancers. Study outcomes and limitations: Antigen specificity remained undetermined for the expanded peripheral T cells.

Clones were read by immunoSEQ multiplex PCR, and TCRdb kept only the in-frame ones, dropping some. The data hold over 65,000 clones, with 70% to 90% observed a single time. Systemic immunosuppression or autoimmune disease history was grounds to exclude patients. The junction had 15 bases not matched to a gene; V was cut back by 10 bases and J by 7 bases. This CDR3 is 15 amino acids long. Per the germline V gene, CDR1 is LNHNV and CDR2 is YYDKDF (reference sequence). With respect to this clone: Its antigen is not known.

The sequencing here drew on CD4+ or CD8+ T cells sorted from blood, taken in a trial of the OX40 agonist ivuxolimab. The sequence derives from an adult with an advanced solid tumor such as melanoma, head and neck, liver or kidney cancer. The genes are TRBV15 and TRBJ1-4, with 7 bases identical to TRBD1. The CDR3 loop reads CAIPTQQGFGEKLFF. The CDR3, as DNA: TGTGCCATCCCAACACAACAGGGGTTCGGTGAAAAACTGTTTTTT.